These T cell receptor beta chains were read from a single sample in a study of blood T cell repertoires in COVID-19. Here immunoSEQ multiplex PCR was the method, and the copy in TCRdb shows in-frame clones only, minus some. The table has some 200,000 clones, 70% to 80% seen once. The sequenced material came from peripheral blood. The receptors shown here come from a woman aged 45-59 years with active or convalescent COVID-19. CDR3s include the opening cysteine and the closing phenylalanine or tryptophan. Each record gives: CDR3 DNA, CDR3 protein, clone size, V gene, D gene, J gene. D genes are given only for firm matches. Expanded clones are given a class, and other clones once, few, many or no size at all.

TGTGCCAGTATGGCAGGGGGTGGTCAGCCCCAGCATTTT	CASMAGGGQPQHF	.	TRBV19	TRBD1	TRBJ1-5
TGTGCCAGCAGTGACTGGGAGCCCCATAACTATGGCTACACCTTC	CASSDWEPHNYGYTF	.	TRBV6-4	.	TRBJ1-2
TGTGCCAGCAGCCTAAATAGCGGGGGGACAGATACGCAGTATTTT	CASSLNSGGTDTQYF	few	TRBV7-2	TRBD2	TRBJ2-3
TGTGCCACCAGCAGGGGCGGGATTTCGCAAGGCTACACCTTC	CATSRGGISQGYTF	.	TRBV15	.	TRBJ1-2
TGTGCCAGCAGTTTATTGGGGACAGGGAACTCTTATGGCTACACCTTC	CASSLLGTGNSYGYTF	.	TRBV27	TRBD1	TRBJ1-2
TGTGCCAGTAGTCAAGTCCCGGGCACTGAAGCTTTCTTT	CASSQVPGTEAFF	few	TRBV19	.	TRBJ1-1
TGTGCCAGCAGCCGGGTACCGGGACTCAGGACCGGCGAGCAGTACTTC	CASSRVPGLRTGEQYF	.	TRBV3-1/TRBV3-2	.	TRBJ2-7
TGTGTCAGCAGTGCTTTAGTAGCGGGGGGGAGCAATGAGCAGTTCTTC	CVSSALVAGGSNEQFF	.	TRBV2	TRBD2	TRBJ2-1
TGTGCCAGCAGTGAGGGGACAGGGAGTATGAACACTGAAGCTTTCTTT	CASSEGTGSMNTEAFF	.	TRBV6-1	TRBD1	TRBJ1-1
TGTGCCAGCAGTCTTCACCCCAGAGAGCAGTACTTC	CASSLHPREQYF	many	TRBV6-5	.	TRBJ2-7
TGCGCCAGCAGCCAAGATTCAGGGCCTGGTGGAAACACCATATATTTT	CASSQDSGPGGNTIYF	.	TRBV4-3	.	TRBJ1-3
TGTGCCAGCAAGAAGGCGGGGGCCCAGGGAGATACGCAGTATTTT	CASKKAGAQGDTQYF	.	TRBV3-1/TRBV3-2	.	TRBJ2-3
TGTGCCAGTAGTACACTAGCGGGGGGTGGTACTGGCTACACCTTC	CASSTLAGGGTGYTF	.	TRBV19	.	TRBJ1-2
TGTGCCAGCAGTGCGCAGGGGGTCGGGGAGCTGTTTTTT	CASSAQGVGELFF	.	TRBV25-1	TRBD1	TRBJ2-2
TGTGCCAGCAGGACCATGGACAGGGCTAACACTGAAGCTTTCTTT	CASRTMDRANTEAFF	.	TRBV28	TRBD1	TRBJ1-1
TGTGCCAGCAGCCAAGATGGGCTGACAGTGGGTCAGCCCCAGCATTTT	CASSQDGLTVGQPQHF	.	TRBV3-1/TRBV3-2	.	TRBJ1-5
TGTGCCAGCAGCTTAGGGTACGGTCCTACCGGGAATTCACCCCTCCACTTT	CASSLGYGPTGNSPLHF	.	TRBV7-2	.	TRBJ1-6
TGTGCCATCAGTTGGGACAGTCGGGAGACCCAGTACTTC	CAISWDSRETQYF	.	TRBV10-3	TRBD1	TRBJ2-5
TGCGCCAGCAGCACAGATACCCTATATGGTTCACCCCTCCACTTT	CASSTDTLYGSPLHF	few	TRBV5-1	.	TRBJ1-6
TGTGCCTGGAGTACCTCTAGCGGGAGCGCAGAGACCCAGTACTTC	CAWSTSSGSAETQYF	.	TRBV30	TRBD2	TRBJ2-5
TGTGCCAGCAGCGCTCACTACGAGACCCAGTACTTC	CASSAHYETQYF	.	TRBV7-6	.	TRBJ2-5
TGTGCCAGCAGCTTAGACAGGGCGGAGACCCAGTACTTC	CASSLDRAETQYF	once	TRBV7-9	.	TRBJ2-5
TGTGCCAGCAGCGTAGATAGCGGGGGGGCCCACCAAGAGACCCAGTACTTC	CASSVDSGGAHQETQYF	once	TRBV9	TRBD2	TRBJ2-5
TGTGCCTGGAGCGGGTCGAACACTGAAGCTTTCTTT	CAWSGSNTEAFF	.	TRBV30	.	TRBJ1-1
TGTGCCAGCAGATCAACAGGGAACATGAACACTGAAGCTTTCTTT	CASRSTGNMNTEAFF	.	TRBV6-5	.	TRBJ1-1
TGTGCCAGCAGCCGGACAGGGGCCGACACCGGGGAGCTGTTTTTT	CASSRTGADTGELFF	.	TRBV3-1/TRBV3-2	TRBD1	TRBJ2-2
TGCGCCAGCAGCCAAGATAAGCGGGGGGGCCGAGAGACCCAGTACTTC	CASSQDKRGGRETQYF	.	TRBV4-3	TRBD2	TRBJ2-5
TGTGCCAGCTGGGGACAGGGGGCGCGAAATGAGCAGTTCTTC	CASWGQGARNEQFF	.	TRBV27	TRBD1	TRBJ2-1
TGCAGCGTTGACAGGTTAACTGAAGCTTTCTTT	CSVDRLTEAFF	few	TRBV29-1	.	TRBJ1-1
TGTGCCAGCAGCCAGCAACCGGGACTACGGAATGAGCAGTTCTTC	CASSQQPGLRNEQFF	.	TRBV3-1/TRBV3-2	TRBD2	TRBJ2-1
TGTGCCAGGCCCCATCTAAATCCTTACTCTGGAAACACCATATATTTT	CARPHLNPYSGNTIYF	.	TRBV19	.	TRBJ1-3
TGTGCATCGGCAGGGGGTAATGAAAAACTGTTTTTT	CASAGGNEKLFF	.	TRBV28	TRBD1	TRBJ1-4
TGTGCCAGCAGTCAGAGGGCTCAAAATGAGCAGTTCTTC	CASSQRAQNEQFF	.	TRBV6-4	.	TRBJ2-1
TGCAGCGTTGAGAGGGGAGGTAACTATGGCTACACCTTC	CSVERGGNYGYTF	.	TRBV29-1	.	TRBJ1-2
TGTGCCAGCAGCGTAGCACAGACACCCTATAATTCACCCCTCCACTTT	CASSVAQTPYNSPLHF	.	TRBV9	.	TRBJ1-6
TGCGCCAGCAGCCAAGATCGCCAGGGCGAGGAGACCCAGTACTTC	CASSQDRQGEETQYF	few	TRBV4-3	.	TRBJ2-5
TGTGCCAGTACCAGACAGGGGAATCAGCCCCAGCATTTT	CASTRQGNQPQHF	.	TRBV19	TRBD1	TRBJ1-5
TGTGCCAGCAGCTTACAGGGTTGGACTGAAGCTTTCTTT	CASSLQGWTEAFF	.	TRBV7-3	.	TRBJ1-1
TGTGCCAGCAAGGAGACTCCGAACTATGGCTACACCTTC	CASKETPNYGYTF	few	TRBV2	.	TRBJ1-2
TGTGCCAGCAGCACCTCCGGGACAGGGCCCTATGGCTACACCTTC	CASSTSGTGPYGYTF	.	TRBV9	TRBD1	TRBJ1-2
TGTGCCAGCAGTAAGGACAGGGAAGGCACTGAAGCTTTCTTT	CASSKDREGTEAFF	many	TRBV6-5	TRBD1	TRBJ1-1
TGTGCCATCGGGGGACTAGTCACAGATACGCAGTATTTT	CAIGGLVTDTQYF	.	TRBV10-3	TRBD2	TRBJ2-3
TGTGCCAGCAGTTACGAGGGTGGCTACACCTTC	CASSYEGGYTF	.	TRBV6-5	.	TRBJ1-2
TGTGCCAGCAGCTTAGAACTAAACAATGAGCAGTTCTTC	CASSLELNNEQFF	.	TRBV11-3	.	TRBJ2-1
TGTGCCTGGAGCGCGGGCGCTGCCTCCTACGAGCAGTACTTC	CAWSAGAASYEQYF	.	TRBV30	.	TRBJ2-7
TGTGCCAGTAGTGGGCAGGGTAGCAATCAGCCCCAGCATTTT	CASSGQGSNQPQHF	.	TRBV19	.	TRBJ1-5
TGCGCCAGCAGCTCCTCTGGAGACGGCTACGAGCAGTACTTC	CASSSSGDGYEQYF	.	TRBV5-1	.	TRBJ2-7
TGTGCCAGCAGCTTAGGGTCTACCTCGGATGAGCAGTTCTTC	CASSLGSTSDEQFF	.	TRBV7-8	.	TRBJ2-1
TGTGCCAGCAGGGGACAGGGGACCACTGAAGCTTTCTTT	CASRGQGTTEAFF	.	TRBV2	TRBD1	TRBJ1-1
TGTGCCAGCAGCCCCGTGGAGCGGTACCAAGAGACCCAGTACTTC	CASSPVERYQETQYF	many	TRBV4-2	.	TRBJ2-5
TGTGCCATCAGCTCACAGGGGACCTCTGGAAACACCATATATTTT	CAISSQGTSGNTIYF	.	TRBV10-3	TRBD1	TRBJ1-3
TGTGCCTGGACCCCACATGGCCCCGTCCCGACCTACGAGCAGTACTTC	CAWTPHGPVPTYEQYF	many	TRBV30	.	TRBJ2-7
TGCGCCAGCAGCCTGCTCAGGGGGACTGAGCAGTTCTTC	CASSLLRGTEQFF	few	TRBV5-1	TRBD1	TRBJ2-1
TGCGCCAGCAGCTTGGTCACTGAGAAATACGAGCAGTACTTC	CASSLVTEKYEQYF	.	TRBV5-1	.	TRBJ2-7